This TCR beta chain was obtained from a study of T cells in Graves' hyperthyroidism and ophthalmopathy. General study results and limits: Researchers found most expanded thyroid clonotypes above 0.001 in blood as well.

As concerns this clonotype: Its antigen is not known.

Between the trimmed V and J ends, which lost 0 bases and 11 bases, there was a span of 11 bases. CDR3 length: 14 amino acids. The V gene's germline CDR1 is MNHEY and CDR2 SVGAGI. Researchers amplified the TCR beta CDR3 regions from RNA transcripts. During a first-round RT-PCR of the TCR CDR3, the HTBI primer set was used. From the multiplex PCR reads, TCRdb called clonotypes with MiXCR, one entry per CDR3 protein. The data contain more than 450,000 distinct CDR3 sequences, 14% of them singletons. Sequencing used blood. This receptor was taken from a woman aged 40-49 years with Graves' hyperthyroidism. The chain employs TRBV6-5 and TRBJ1-6, with TRBD1 as a possible D gene (6 bases). The CDR3 protein is CASSYSGGEAPLHF. The CDR3 DNA reads as TGTGCCAGCAGTTACTCAGGGGGAGAGGCACCCCTCCACTTT.